This T cell receptor (beta chain) is from a study of cytomegalovirus exposure and HLA in healthy donors. General study findings and limits: Sequencing depth roughly uniform across donors was assumed in presence/absence analyses. There were several of the most significant clusters that appeared linked to common viral pathogens in a later analysis.

13 Jbeta primers and 60 Vbeta primers were used for the PCR. This table comes from immunoSEQ multiplex PCR, and its TCRdb copy is limited to in-frame clones, with some not included. The sample has nearly 110,000 clones, about 72% seen once. The CDR3 is made up of 15 amino acids. Germline CDR1 is SGHTA and CDR2 is FQGTGA. With V trimmed by 5 bases and J by 4 bases, 4 bases remained unmatched. A single count supports this clone. As yet, its antigen is unknown. This receptor was taken from a man younger than 35 in good health and CMV-seronegative. The chain is built from TRBV7-3 and TRBJ2-5; 13 bases are a match to TRBD2. Sequenced: PBMCs. In nucleotides, the CDR3 is TGTGCCAGCAGCCAAACTAGCGGGGGGGTAGAGACCCAGTACTTC. Its protein product is CASSQTSGGVETQYF. Looking up the rest from reference TRBV7-3 and TRBJ2-5 gives the full variable domain: GAGVSQTPSNKVTEKGKYVELRCDPISGHTALYWYRQSLGQGPEFLIYFQGTGAADDSGLPNDRFFAVRPEGSVSTLKIQRTERGDSAVYLCASSQTSGGVETQYFGPGTRLLVL.